This T cell receptor beta chain was identified during a study of blood T cell repertoires in COVID-19 (dated by TCRdb to the early 2020s). Looking at the study overall: Samples from collaborators originated in the United States, Italy and Spain and spanned both the acute and convalescent phases of COVID-19. The material from the prospective study consisted of cDNA or gDNA derived from T cells, B-cell-depleted T cells, or PBMCs. Subjects who had been exposed to COVID-19, were actively infected with it, or had recovered from it provided the deeply sampled blood TCRbeta repertoires that made up the dataset. The repertoires were released in a freely available public database intended as a resource for research on the immune response to SARS-CoV-2. Samples came from the ongoing ImmuneRACE study (first 160 participants) plus 1,254 subjects from 6 global collaborators. Sample metadata almost always included a de-identified subject ID, COVID-19 status, age in years and sex. Where available, HLA class I and class II types were obtained from metadata supplied by the sample provider rather than from assay-based typing. What the work shows at the level of the full study, not this receptor alone: Clinical and demographic metadata were provided uncurated, with the amount varying by source and participant.

One collaborating source in Seattle enrolled patients during active infection and followed them longitudinally through the course of disease. Collaborating institutions collected whole blood in K2EDTA tubes following their own protocols. For TCRbeta analysis, collaborators shipped samples in one of three forms: frozen whole blood, isolated PBMCs, or DNA extracted from either of those sample types. TCRbeta CDR3 regions were amplified from genomic DNA using the immunoSEQ Assay, a bias-controlled multiplex PCR. In the paper's pipeline: The number of nucleated cells in each sample was estimated by amplification of reference gene primers within the assay. To quantify the absolute abundance of each unique TCRbeta CDR3 rearrangement, sequence reads were collapsed and filtered. For each sample, productive Simpson clonality was calculated as the square root of Simpson's diversity index over productive rearrangements. TCRdb obtained this table from immuneACCESS and retained in-frame rearrangements with V and J assigned. These tables miss some clones; where compared with another copy, unresolved V genes account for less than half of the shortfall, and the remainder is unexplained. V, J and clone size derive from that table, while D and trimming were established from the DNA sequence. The sample table lists 200,000 to 250,000 clones, 85% to 90% of them with a count of one. Under 3.5% of the sample comes from the top ten.

Germline trimming amounts to 1 base on V and 4 bases on J, with 9 as the count of junction bases outside the gene matches. Measured from the cysteine to the phenylalanine, the CDR3 is 17 residues long. The entry retains the CDR3 DNA only, 51 bases that are in frame from base 1. CDR1 is given as SGHRS and CDR2 as YFSETQ, both from the germline V gene. A note on this clone: It has no known antigen specificity. No much larger clonotype is one base removed from it; base qualities were not supplied.

The rearrangement combines TRBV5-1 with TRBJ2-3; TRBD2 fits 10 bases in the junction. This receptor was identified in a man aged 25-40 years with COVID-19, enrolled during active disease. Sequenced sample: peripheral blood. CDR3 sequence: CASSLLAGGAGADTQYF. The DNA sequence is given as TGCGCCAGCAGCTTGTTAGCGGGAGGCGCGGGGGCAGATACGCAGTATTTT. Full variable domain (CDR3 extended with the reference TRBV5-1 and TRBJ2-3 proteins): KAGVTQTPRYLIKTRGQQVTLSCSPISGHRSVSWYQQTPGQGLQFLFEYFSETQRNKGNFPGRFSGRQFSNSRSEMNVSTLELGDSALYLCASSLLAGGAGADTQYFGPGTRLTVL.